The present entry profiles one T cell receptor beta chain with its context. TCRdb's table, derived via immunoSEQ multiplex PCR, lists solely in-frame clones and lacks some. The table has about 15,000 clones, approximately 88% seen once; the top ten hold about 1.3%. The sample originates from a study of follicular helper T cells after annual influenza vaccination. Whole-study context: For some subjects, blood spans the 2013-2014, 2014-2015 and 2015-2016 annual vaccinations.

Indicated time point: 2014-2015 season, 7 days after vaccination. The CDR3 has 13 residues. V dropped 4 bases and J dropped 6 bases, with 10 bases sitting between them. The germline V gene encodes CDR1 LGHNA and CDR2 YNFKEQ. V is TRBV4-2 and J is TRBJ2-1, with D possibly being TRBD1 (6 bases). The source of this sequence is an adult who received the influenza vaccine. Material: CXCR5+ CD38- circulating T follicular helper cells from blood, obtained 7 days after influenza vaccination. Noted subset: circulating Tfh, non-naive CD4+CXCR5+PD-1+ (ICOS+CD38+ or ICOS-CD38-). CDR3: CASSLQDSNEQFF. The CDR3, as DNA: TGTGCCAGCAGCCTACAGGACAGCAATGAGCAGTTCTTC.